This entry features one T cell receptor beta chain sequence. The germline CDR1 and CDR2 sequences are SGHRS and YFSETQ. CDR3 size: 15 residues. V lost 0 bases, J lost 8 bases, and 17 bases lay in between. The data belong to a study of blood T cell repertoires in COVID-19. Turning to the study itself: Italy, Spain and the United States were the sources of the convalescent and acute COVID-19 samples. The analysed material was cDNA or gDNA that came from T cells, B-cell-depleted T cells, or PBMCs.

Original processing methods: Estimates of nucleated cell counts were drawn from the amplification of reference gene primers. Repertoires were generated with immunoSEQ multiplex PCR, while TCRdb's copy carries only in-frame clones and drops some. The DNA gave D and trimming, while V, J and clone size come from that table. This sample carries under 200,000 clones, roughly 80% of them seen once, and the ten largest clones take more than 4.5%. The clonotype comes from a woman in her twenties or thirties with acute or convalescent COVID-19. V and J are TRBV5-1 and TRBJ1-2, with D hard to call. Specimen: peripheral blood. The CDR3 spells CASSLDGKMAWGYTF. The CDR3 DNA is TGCGCCAGCAGCTTGGACGGGAAAATGGCTTGGGGCTACACCTTC.